The clone carrying this T cell receptor (beta chain) was counted only a few times. The sample comes from a study of CD8 T cells in ankylosing spondylitis. MiXCR, run by TCRdb on the 5' RACE reads, gives a single entry per CDR3 protein. Of about 220,000 distinct CDR3 sequences listed, 20% to 30% are singletons. This clonotype originated in a male donor with ankylosing spondylitis or in good health (not recorded which). Sequences were obtained from blood, either unsorted or a sorted T cell fraction (not recorded which).

The CDR3 DNA follows: TGTGCCAGCAGTTCCGTTCGAGGCCCTGGCTACACCTTC. Amino acid sequence: CASSSVRGPGYTF. The chain carries TRBV6-5 and TRBJ1-2; D unclear. From germline, CDR1 is MNHEY and CDR2 SVGAGI. The CDR3 length is 13 residues. V was pared by 4 bases and J by 7 bases, with 13 bases between.